The rows below give T cell receptor beta chains drawn from one sample of a study of cytomegalovirus exposure and HLA in healthy donors. The table came from immunoSEQ multiplex PCR; TCRdb's copy has only in-frame clones and leaves some out. The table lists about 140,000 clones, under 90% of them singletons. Sequencing input: PBMCs. These TCRs come from a boy aged 2 to 10 in good health and CMV-seronegative. CDR3s include the opening cysteine and the closing phenylalanine or tryptophan. D genes are given only for firm matches.

j_call d_call v_call cdr3_aa
TRBJ1-4 . TRBV7-6 CASSLGSGNEKLFF
TRBJ1-4 TRBD1 TRBV10-3 CAISEDRVGIGSNEKLFF
TRBJ2-3 TRBD2 TRBV27 CASSFSAGGISDTQYF
TRBJ2-5 . TRBV7-9 CASSLGGDETQYF
TRBJ2-2 . TRBV5-6 CASSSTGNTGELFF
TRBJ2-1 TRBD1 TRBV6-5 CASSDVDRNNEQFF
TRBJ1-1 . TRBV29-1 CSVEGRTVHTEAFF
TRBJ2-3 . TRBV6-1 CASSEEAGTQNRDTQYF
TRBJ1-2 TRBD1 TRBV5-4 CASSLGGGQGRNYGYTF
TRBJ2-1 TRBD2 TRBV4-1 CASSQGERVAGGSYNEQFF